This T cell receptor beta chain was found in a study of T-cell reconstitution after alpha-beta-depleted transplantation in children. This clonotype came up a few times. Its antigen remains unidentified. Study-wide results and limits: Newly produced T cells mostly accounted for T-cell counts and diversity one year post-transplant. Day-60 TCRbeta diversity that was high in some patients was derived from surviving recipient T cells and thymic progenitors. Expanded graft clones, several hundred of them, were reportedly the source of alpha-beta T cells about two months after transplant.

The trim removed 4 bases at V and 8 bases at J, leaving 9 bases unmatched. This CDR3 has 15 amino acids. In germline, CDR1 is SGDLS, CDR2 YYNGEE. Unique molecular identifiers were incorporated into the prepared TCRbeta library. One entry per CDR3 protein results from TCRdb running MiXCR on the PCR reads. The sample includes 750,000 to 950,000 distinct CDR3 sequences, less than 20% seen only once; the top ten take approximately 5%. The origin of this receptor is a male patient younger than 18 who had a stem cell transplant for acute lymphoblastic leukemia, so the T cells may come from the graft donor. The sequencing used PBMCs, mostly from graft donor cells, collected 360 days after TCRalphabeta/CD19-depleted stem cell transplant. The J gene is TRBJ1-4, the V gene TRBV9, with TRBD1 identical over 9 bases. In DNA form, the CDR3 reads TGTGCCAGCAGCCTAGACGGGACAGGGTACGAAAAACTGTTTTTT. Translation gives CASSLDGTGYEKLFF.